These 13 T cell receptor beta chains share one sample of origin, sequenced in a study of technical replicates of blood from a handful of donors. Sequenced by immunoSEQ multiplex PCR; TCRdb stores in-frame clones only, minus some. The sample carries approximately 53,000 clones, approximately 95% recorded once. Sequenced material: T cells isolated from PBMCs. Receptors were obtained from a human donor in good health.

This chain links TRBV4-1 with TRBJ2-1, with 8 bases identical to TRBD2. V was pared by 1 base and J by 7 bases, with 15 bases of the junction left unmatched. Germline assignment: CDR1 MGHRA and CDR2 YSYEKL. The CDR3 has 18 residues. Here the CDR3 DNA reads TGCGCCAGCAGCCAAGTTGACTTAGGGCTAGCGGGCGCTAATGAGCAGTTCTTC. Residues: CASSQVDLGLAGANEQFF.

This chain links TRBV10-3 with TRBJ2-5; D possibly corresponds to TRBD1 (5 bases). Germline V gene data show CDR1 as ENHRY and CDR2 as SYGVKD. The CDR3 is 13 residues long. V lost 5 bases and J lost 0, with 7 bases in between. The CDR3 region has the DNA TGTGCCATCAGTCAGGGTTACCAAGAGACCCAGTACTTC. Residues: CAISQGYQETQYF.

Only one count was recorded for this clone. CDR3 sequence (DNA): TGTGCCAGCAGCAAGCGGACCGGTAGCTCCTACAATGAGCAGTTCTTC. Its protein is CASSKRTGSSYNEQFF. V usage is TRBV13 and J usage is TRBJ2-1; TRBD2 might be the D (5 bases). The CDR3 loop spans 16 amino acids. Looked up from germline, CDR1 is PRHDT and CDR2 is FYEKMQ (reference sequence). Trimming left V 5 bases short and J 0 bases short, with 14 bases between.

The chain links TRBV5-6 to TRBJ2-3, with TRBD1 matching 8 bases. Germline CDR1 SGHDT, CDR2 YYEEEE. Trimming removed 0 bases from V and 1 base from J; junction bases left unmatched: 4. CDR3 length: 16 amino acids. The CDR3 is CASSLAMGQGTDTQYF. As DNA, the CDR3 is TGTGCCAGCAGCTTGGCCATGGGACAGGGCACAGATACGCAGTATTTT.

V is TRBV19 and J is TRBJ2-1; 8 bases fit TRBD2. The length of the CDR3 is 14 residues. V lost 5 bases, J lost 4 bases, and 4 bases stayed unmatched. From germline, CDR1 is LNHDA and CDR2 SQIVND (reference sequence). CDR3 residues: CASSGLAVYNEQFF. For the CDR3, the DNA is TGTGCCAGTAGTGGACTAGCAGTTTACAATGAGCAGTTCTTC.

The chain has TRBV6-1 and TRBJ2-7; D is possibly TRBD2 (7 bases). Germline V gene sequence: CDR1 MNHNS, CDR2 SASEGT. V gave up 2 bases and J gave up 2 bases, with 16 bases separating them. The CDR3 is 16 residues long. The CDR3 spells CASSEWGGEGAYEQYF. DNA of the CDR3: TGTGCCAGCAGTGAATGGGGGGGTGAGGGGGCCTACGAGCAGTACTTC.

The chain is built from TRBV14 and TRBJ1-1, with D uncertain. Trimming took 4 bases from V and 1 from J, leaving 13 bases between them. Germline V lookup: CDR1 SGHDN, CDR2 FVKESK. This CDR3 comprises 15 residues. CDR3 coding DNA: TGTGCCAGCAGCCGACCTTTAGGGAGGAACACTGAAGCTTTCTTT. Translated: CASSRPLGRNTEAFF.

This clone was observed a handful of times. The CDR3 nucleotides are TGTGCCAGCAGCCAAGATGTGGGGGCTGTTGGAAACACCATATATTTT. Translated, it gives CASSQDVGAVGNTIYF. The gene calls are TRBV4-2 and TRBJ1-3; D possibly corresponds to TRBD1 (6 bases). CDR3 length: 16 amino acids. Looked up from germline, CDR1 is LGHNA and CDR2 is YNFKEQ. Between the trimmed V and J ends, which lost 0 bases and 3 bases, there was a span of 12 bases.

The sample holds one count of this clone. The genes are TRBV10-3 and TRBJ2-5, with D uncertain. Germline-derived CDR1 and CDR2 are ENHRY and SYGVKD. The CDR3 consists of 11 residues. V was trimmed by 3 bases and J by 7 bases, leaving 6 bases between them. The CDR3 nucleotides read TGTGCCATCAGTGACTCAGGGACCCAGTACTTC. It translates to CAISDSGTQYF.

Here the CDR3 DNA reads TGTGCCAGCAGCCCGAGACTAGCGGGAGTGAAGGATACGCAGTATTTT. Protein: CASSPRLAGVKDTQYF. The V call is TRBV11-1, the J call TRBJ2-3, with TRBD2 matching 12 bases. Germline CDR1 and CDR2: SGHAT and FQDESV (reference sequence). Unmatched junction bases numbered 9, after V lost 5 bases and J lost 6 bases. This CDR3 contains 16 residues.

The chain couples TRBV28 to TRBJ2-1; no clear D. This CDR3 is 15 amino acids long. The germline V and J ends were trimmed by 3 bases and 0 bases, with 9 bases remaining between them. Germline assignment: CDR1 MDHEN and CDR2 SYDVKM. In nucleotides, the CDR3 is TGTGCCAGCAGTTTTCTAGAGGCCTCCTACAATGAGCAGTTCTTC. Encoded protein: CASSFLEASYNEQFF.

The chain is built from TRBV6-5 and TRBJ2-7, with D maybe TRBD2 (6 bases). The V end lost 0 bases, the J end lost 5 bases, and 17 bases lay between the germline ends. The germline gives CDR1 MNHEY, CDR2 SVGAGI. The CDR3 has 16 amino acids. This CDR3 reads CASSYSGFAGMNEQYF. The CDR3 DNA reads as TGTGCCAGCAGTTACTCGGGATTCGCGGGAATGAACGAGCAGTACTTC.

This chain's CDR3 is CASSHDRGRQPQHF. In nucleotides, the CDR3 is TGTGCCAGCAGCCATGACAGGGGACGTCAGCCCCAGCATTTT. The chain employs TRBV27 and TRBJ1-5, with 8 bases fitting TRBD1. Germline trimming cut 6 bases from V and 6 bases from J; bases unmatched to any gene: 7. The CDR3 totals 14 residues. Looked up from germline, CDR1 is MNHEY and CDR2 is SMNVEV (reference sequence).